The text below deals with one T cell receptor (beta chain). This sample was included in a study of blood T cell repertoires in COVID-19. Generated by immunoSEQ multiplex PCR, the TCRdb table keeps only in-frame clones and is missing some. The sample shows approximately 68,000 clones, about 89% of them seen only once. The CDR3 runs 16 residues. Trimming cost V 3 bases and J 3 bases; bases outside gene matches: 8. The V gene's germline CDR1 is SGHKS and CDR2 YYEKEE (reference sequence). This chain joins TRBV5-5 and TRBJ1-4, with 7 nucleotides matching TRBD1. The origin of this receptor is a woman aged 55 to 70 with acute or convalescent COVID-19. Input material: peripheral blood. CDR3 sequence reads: CASSSHSTGPNEKLFF. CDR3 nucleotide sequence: TGTGCCAGCAGCTCGCACTCGACAGGGCCTAATGAAAAACTGTTTTTT.